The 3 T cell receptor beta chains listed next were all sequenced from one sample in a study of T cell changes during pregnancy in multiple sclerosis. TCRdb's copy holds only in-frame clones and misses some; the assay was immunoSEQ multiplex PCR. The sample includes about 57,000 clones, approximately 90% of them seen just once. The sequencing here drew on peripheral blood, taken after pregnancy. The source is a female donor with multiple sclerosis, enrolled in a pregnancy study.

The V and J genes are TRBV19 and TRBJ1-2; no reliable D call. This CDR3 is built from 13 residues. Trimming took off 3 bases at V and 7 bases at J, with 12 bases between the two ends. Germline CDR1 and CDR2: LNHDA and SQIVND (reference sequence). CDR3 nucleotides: TGTGCCAGTAGTATCGGGGTAGGGTTTGGCTACACCTTC. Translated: CASSIGVGFGYTF.

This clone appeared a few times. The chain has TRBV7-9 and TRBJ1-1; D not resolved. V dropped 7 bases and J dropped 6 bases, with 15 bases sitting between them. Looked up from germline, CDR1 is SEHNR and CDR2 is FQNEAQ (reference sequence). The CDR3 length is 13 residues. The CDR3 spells CASTWEAGAEAFF. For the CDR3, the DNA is TGTGCCAGCACCTGGGAGGCCGGCGCTGAAGCTTTCTTT.

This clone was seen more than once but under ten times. In DNA form, the CDR3 reads TGTGCCAGCAGCAAAGTAGTGAACACTGAAGCTTTCTTT. Its translation: CASSKVVNTEAFF. The rearrangement uses TRBV21-1 and TRBJ1-1. TRBV21-1 is given as a pseudogene. CDR3 length equals 13 residues.